This TCR beta chain originates from a study of blood T cell repertoires in COVID-19. TCRdb's copy holds only in-frame clones and misses some; the assay was immunoSEQ multiplex PCR. This table has more than 95,000 clones, roughly 84% appearing once. This CDR3 is 12 amino acids long. V gave up 3 bases and J gave up 15 bases, with 12 bases separating them. The V call is TRBV12-3 or TRBV12-4, the J call TRBJ1-6; unclear D gene. This clonotype was obtained from a human donor in a cohort sampled during active or convalescent COVID-19. The specimen was peripheral blood. The CDR3 here is CASSFRSNLLHF. CDR3 nucleotides: TGTGCCAGCAGTTTTCGGTCCAATCTCCTCCACTTT.